The clone carrying this T cell receptor beta chain occurred once. This entry is derived from a study of blood T cell repertoires in COVID-19. Assay used: immunoSEQ multiplex PCR; TCRdb lists only in-frame clones, some missing. The sample lists roughly 430,000 clones, about 88% seen once, with less than 1.5% in the top ten. The sequenced material came from PBMCs or T cells enriched from blood (not recorded which). The receptor was isolated from a woman younger than 35 who had been exposed to COVID-19.

CDR3: CASSLGGSPYEQYF. The CDR3 DNA sequence: TGTGCCAGCAGCTTAGGAGGGAGTCCCTACGAGCAGTACTTC. V and J are TRBV11-2 and TRBJ2-7, with a weak D call TRBD2 (5 bases). The CDR3 totals 14 residues. The V end was cut by 1 base, the J end by 2 bases, with 9 bases between. Germline CDR1 and CDR2: SGHAT and FQNNGV.